This T cell receptor (beta chain) was recovered during a study of post-analysis software for immune sequencing data. Findings of the study overall: Strong co-clustering by F measure linked samples that shared a preparation batch. TRBV5-6, TRBV5-1 and TRBV20-1 were among roughly five TRBV segments more frequent in patients than controls.

This clonotype was detected only a few times. No antigen is known for it. The CDR3 is made up of 16 amino acids. V dropped 2 bases and J dropped 1 base, with 14 bases sitting between them. In germline, CDR1 is ENHRY, CDR2 SYGVKD. Unique-molecular-identifier-tagged TCR beta cDNA libraries were used. One entry per CDR3 protein results from TCRdb running MiXCR on the PCR reads. The table records roughly 800,000 distinct CDR3 sequences, 30% of them present only once. This sequence joins TRBV10-3 and TRBJ1-2; a possible D gene is TRBD1 (5 bases). This clonotype originated in a girl aged 10 to 17 with multiple sclerosis. The sequenced sample was blood. The CDR3 nucleotides are TGTGCCATCAGTGAGACTGGGACGGCGATTAACTATGGCTACACCTTC. As protein: CAISETGTAINYGYTF.